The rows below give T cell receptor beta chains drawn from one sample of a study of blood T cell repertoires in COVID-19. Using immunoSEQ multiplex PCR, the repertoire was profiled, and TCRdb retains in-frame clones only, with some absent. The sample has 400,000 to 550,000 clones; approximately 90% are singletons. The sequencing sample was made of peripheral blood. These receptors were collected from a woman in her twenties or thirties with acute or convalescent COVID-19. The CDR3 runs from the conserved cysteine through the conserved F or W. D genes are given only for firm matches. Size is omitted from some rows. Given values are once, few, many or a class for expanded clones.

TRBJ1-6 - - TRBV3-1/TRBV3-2 CASSQDGQRHSPLHF TGTGCCAGCAGCCAAGATGGGCAGAGACATTCACCCCTCCACTTT
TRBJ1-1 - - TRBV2 CASSLTRAPNTEAFF TGTGCCAGCAGCCTGACGAGGGCCCCGAACACTGAAGCTTTCTTT
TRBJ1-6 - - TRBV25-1 CASIGGSRPSHNLTPLHF TGTGCCAGCATAGGGGGTTCTAGGCCTTCCCATAATTTGACACCCCTCCACTTT
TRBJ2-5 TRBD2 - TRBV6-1 CASSAGLAGGRGFETQYF TGTGCCAGCAGTGCCGGACTAGCGGGGGGCCGGGGGTTTGAGACCCAGTACTTC
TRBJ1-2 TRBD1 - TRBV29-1 CSVERDRGGGNYGYTF TGCAGCGTTGAACGGGACAGGGGGGGAGGTAACTATGGCTACACCTTC
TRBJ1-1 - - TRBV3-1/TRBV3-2 CASSQGTPAAFF TGTGCCAGCAGCCAAGGTACCCCCGCGGCTTTCTTT
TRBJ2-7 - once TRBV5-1 CASSLFGSYEQYF TGCGCCAGCAGCTTGTTCGGGTCCTACGAGCAGTACTTC
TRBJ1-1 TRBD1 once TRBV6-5 CASRYRGTEAFF TGTGCCAGCAGGTACAGGGGTACTGAAGCTTTCTTT
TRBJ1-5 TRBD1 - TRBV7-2 CASSFDRGDQPQHF TGTGCCAGCAGCTTCGACAGGGGGGATCAGCCCCAGCATTTT
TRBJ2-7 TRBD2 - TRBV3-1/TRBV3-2 CASSHETSGGPQYF TGTGCCAGCAGCCATGAGACTAGCGGGGGTCCGCAGTACTTC
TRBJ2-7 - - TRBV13 CASSLVSGVRVSYEQYF TGTGCCAGCAGCTTAGTATCAGGGGTCAGAGTCTCCTACGAGCAGTACTTC
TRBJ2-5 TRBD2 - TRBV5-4 CASSLGTSGTETQYF TGTGCCAGCAGCCTAGGGACTAGCGGGACGGAGACCCAGTACTTC
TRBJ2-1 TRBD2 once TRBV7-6 CASSYLLAGADNEQFF TGTGCCAGCAGCTACCTACTAGCGGGGGCTGACAATGAGCAGTTCTTC
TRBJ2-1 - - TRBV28 CASSAPMGTSSYNEQFF TGTGCCAGCAGCGCCCCTATGGGGACAAGCTCCTACAATGAGCAGTTCTTC
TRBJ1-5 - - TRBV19 CASSIWPTNQPQHF TGTGCCAGTAGTATATGGCCCACCAATCAGCCCCAGCATTTT
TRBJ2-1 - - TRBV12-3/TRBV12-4 CASSARVWEQFF TGTGCCAGCAGTGCGAGGGTGTGGGAGCAGTTCTTC
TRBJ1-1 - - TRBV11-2 CASSLSQLGAFF TGTGCCAGCAGCCTCTCACAGTTGGGAGCTTTCTTT
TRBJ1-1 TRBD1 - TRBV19 CASSTPGGFAFF TGTGCCAGTAGCACCCCAGGGGGCTTCGCTTTCTTT
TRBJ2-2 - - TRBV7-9 CASSLARGLTGELFF TGTGCCAGCAGCTTAGCGCGGGGTCTCACCGGGGAGCTGTTTTTT
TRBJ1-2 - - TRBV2 CASSQQGFGYGYTF TGTGCCAGCAGCCAACAGGGATTCGGCTATGGCTACACCTTC
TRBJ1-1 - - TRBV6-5 CASRKRQAGVTEAFF TGTGCCAGCAGGAAACGACAGGCGGGGGTCACTGAAGCTTTCTTT
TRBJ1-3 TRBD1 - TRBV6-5 CASKDREESGNTIYF TGTGCCAGCAAGGACAGGGAAGAATCGGGAAACACCATATATTTT
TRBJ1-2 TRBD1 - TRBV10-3 CATDPGQGNYGYTF TGTGCCACCGACCCTGGACAGGGTAATTATGGCTACACCTTC
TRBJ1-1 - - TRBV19 CASTWGGFREAFF TGTGCCAGTACCTGGGGGGGCTTTCGTGAAGCTTTCTTT
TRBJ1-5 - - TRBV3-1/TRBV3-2 CASSQRSGGNQPQHF TGTGCCAGCAGCCAAAGGTCGGGGGGCAATCAGCCCCAGCATTTT